The sequence of this TCR beta chain was determined in a study of shared clonotypes between healthy human individuals. This CDR3 is built from 15 residues. The junction had 3 bases not matched to a gene; V was cut back by 0 bases and J by 5 bases. CDR1 is SGHRS and CDR2 is YFSETQ in the germline V gene. Investigators spread the genomic DNA of each subset evenly over several immunoSEQ plates. Using immunoSEQ multiplex PCR, the repertoire was profiled, and TCRdb retains in-frame clones only, with some absent. Here the sample spans 2 million to 2.5 million clones, about 94% being singletons. This clone occurred once.

This rearrangement joins TRBV5-1 to TRBJ2-1; 9 positions agree with TRBD1. Sequenced material: naive CD4+ T cells sorted from blood. Subset indicated: CD45RA+ positively selected. This sequence originates from a man aged 18 to 35 in good health. Written as DNA, the CDR3 is TGCGCCAGCAGCTTGGCTGGGACAGGGCACAATGAGCAGTTCTTC. Protein: CASSLAGTGHNEQFF.